Detailed here is one T cell receptor beta chain. Its antigen is as yet unknown. The germline gives CDR1 MNHEY, CDR2 SVGAGI. The V end was cut by 0 bases, the J end by 9 bases, with 24 bases between. This CDR3 spans 18 amino acids. The data belong to a study of CD8 T cells in ankylosing spondylitis. One entry per CDR3 protein, called by TCRdb with MiXCR from the 5' RACE reads. The sample lists around 250,000 distinct CDR3 sequences; around a tenth were seen once. Points from the study as a whole: Researchers reportedly found disease-linked clones significantly enriched in matched ankylosing spondylitis synovial fluid.

The sequencing sample was made of blood, either unsorted or a sorted T cell fraction (not recorded which). This clonotype was sampled from a male donor with ankylosing spondylitis or in good health (not recorded which). The gene calls are TRBV6-5 and TRBJ2-1; TRBD1 is a possible D gene (6 bases). Here the CDR3 reads CASSYSTQGSVVSGEQFF. The CDR3 DNA reads as TGTGCCAGCAGTTACTCGACACAGGGATCCGTCGTTTCGGGTGAGCAGTTCTTC.